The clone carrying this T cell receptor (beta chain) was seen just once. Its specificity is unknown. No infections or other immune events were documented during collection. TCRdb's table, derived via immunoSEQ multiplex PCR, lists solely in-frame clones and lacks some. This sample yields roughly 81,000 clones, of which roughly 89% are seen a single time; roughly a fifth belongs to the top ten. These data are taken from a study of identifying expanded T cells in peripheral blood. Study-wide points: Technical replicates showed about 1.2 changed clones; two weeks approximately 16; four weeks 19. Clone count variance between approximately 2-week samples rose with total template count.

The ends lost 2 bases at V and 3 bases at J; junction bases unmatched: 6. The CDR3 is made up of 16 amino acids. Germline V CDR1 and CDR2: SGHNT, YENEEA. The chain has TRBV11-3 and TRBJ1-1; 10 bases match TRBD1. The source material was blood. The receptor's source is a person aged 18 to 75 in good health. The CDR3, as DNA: TGTGCCAGCAGCTTATCAGCAGGGACAGGGGACACTGAAGCTTTCTTT. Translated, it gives CASSLSAGTGDTEAFF.